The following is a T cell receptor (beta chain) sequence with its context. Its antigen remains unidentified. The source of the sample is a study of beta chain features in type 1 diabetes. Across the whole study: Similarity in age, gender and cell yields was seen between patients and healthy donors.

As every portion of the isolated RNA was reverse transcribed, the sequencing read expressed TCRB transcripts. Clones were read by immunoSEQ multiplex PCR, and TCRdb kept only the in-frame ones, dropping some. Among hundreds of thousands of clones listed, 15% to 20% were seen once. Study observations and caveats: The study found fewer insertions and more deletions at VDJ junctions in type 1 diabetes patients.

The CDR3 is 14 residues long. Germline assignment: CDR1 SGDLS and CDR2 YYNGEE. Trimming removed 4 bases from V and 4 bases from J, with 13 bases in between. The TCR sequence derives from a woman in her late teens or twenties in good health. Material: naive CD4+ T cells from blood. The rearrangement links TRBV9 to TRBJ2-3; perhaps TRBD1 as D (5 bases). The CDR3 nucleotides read TGTGCCAGCAGCCTAGTGACAGCCGCAGATACGCAGTATTTT. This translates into CASSLVTAADTQYF.